This T cell receptor (beta chain) was obtained from a study of human T cells and chemical hapten exposure. Per germline, CDR1 LNHNV and CDR2 YYDKDF (reference sequence). The CDR3 spans 14 residues. V dropped 0 bases and J dropped 5 bases, with 11 bases sitting between them. As to time point: pre-sensitization, week 0. The treatment is: therapeutic diphenylcyclopropenone sensitization with weekly scalp DPC. TCRdb reprocessed the RACE reads via MiXCR and lists one record per CDR3 protein. The table shows 99,000 or so distinct CDR3 sequences, with more than 10% occurring only once. This sequence originates from a woman aged 55-69 years with alopecia areata. Some clones in this sample may be carry-over from other donors' samples. This chain links TRBV15 with TRBJ2-7, with a possible D match to TRBD2 (7 bases). The sequencing used whole blood, collected in connection with sensitization to the hapten diphenylcyclopropenone (DPC). CDR3: CATSRELGGHEQYF. CDR3 DNA: TGTGCCACCAGCAGAGAGTTGGGGGGGCACGAGCAGTACTTC. Complete variable domain (other parts from reference TRBV15 and TRBJ2-7): DAMVIQNPRYQVTQFGKPVTLSCSQTLNHNVMYWYQQKSSQAPKLLFHYYDKDFNNEADTPDNFQSRRPNTSFCFLDIRSPGLGDTAMYLCATSRELGGHEQYFGPGTRLTVT.